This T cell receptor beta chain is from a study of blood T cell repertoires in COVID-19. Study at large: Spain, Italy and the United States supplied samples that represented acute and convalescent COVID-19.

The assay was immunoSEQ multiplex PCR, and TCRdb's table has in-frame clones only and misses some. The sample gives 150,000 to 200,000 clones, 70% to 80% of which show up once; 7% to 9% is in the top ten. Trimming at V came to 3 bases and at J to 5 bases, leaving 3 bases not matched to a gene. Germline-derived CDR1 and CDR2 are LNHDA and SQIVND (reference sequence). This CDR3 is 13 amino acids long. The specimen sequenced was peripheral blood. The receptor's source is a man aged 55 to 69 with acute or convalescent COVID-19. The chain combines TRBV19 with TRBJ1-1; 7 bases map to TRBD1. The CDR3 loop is CASSIQQGTEAFF. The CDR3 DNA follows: TGTGCCAGTAGTATTCAACAGGGGACTGAAGCTTTCTTT.